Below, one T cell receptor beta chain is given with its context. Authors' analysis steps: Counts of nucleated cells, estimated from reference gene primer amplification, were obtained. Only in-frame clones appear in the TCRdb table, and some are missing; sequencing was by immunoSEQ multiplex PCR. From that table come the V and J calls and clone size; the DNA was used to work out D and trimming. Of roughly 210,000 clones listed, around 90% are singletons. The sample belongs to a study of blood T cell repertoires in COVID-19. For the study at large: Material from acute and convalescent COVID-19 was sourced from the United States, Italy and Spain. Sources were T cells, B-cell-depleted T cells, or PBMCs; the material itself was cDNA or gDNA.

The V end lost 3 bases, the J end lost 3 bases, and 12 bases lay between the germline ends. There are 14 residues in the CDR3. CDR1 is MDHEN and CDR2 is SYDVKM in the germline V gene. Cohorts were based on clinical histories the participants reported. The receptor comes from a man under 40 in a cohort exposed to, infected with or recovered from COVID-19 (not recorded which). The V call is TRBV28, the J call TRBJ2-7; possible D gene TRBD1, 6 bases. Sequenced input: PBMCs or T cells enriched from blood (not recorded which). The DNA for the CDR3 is TGTGCCAGCAGTTTCCGGCAGGGGATCTACGAGCAGTACTTC. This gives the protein CASSFRQGIYEQYF.